This T cell receptor (beta chain) was captured by sequencing in a study of blood T cell repertoires in COVID-19. At the level of the study: COVID-19 samples from acute and convalescent phases originated in the United States, Italy and Spain. T cells, B-cell-depleted T cells, or PBMCs supplied cDNA or gDNA.

CDR1 and CDR2 (germline): SGHRS, YFSETQ. With V trimmed by 4 bases and J by 0 bases, 9 bases remained unmatched. The CDR3 has 18 residues. Profiled with immunoSEQ multiplex PCR; TCRdb holds only in-frame clones, not every one. Of under 80,000 clones in the sample, approximately 80% were seen once. This clone was detected only once. The chain employs TRBV5-1 and TRBJ2-4; TRBD2 agrees at 11 bases. The clonotype originates from a human donor in a cohort sampled during active COVID-19. The sequencing input was peripheral blood. CDR3 sequence: CASSTAPGLAVAKNIQYF. CDR3 sequence (DNA): TGCGCCAGCAGCACAGCTCCGGGACTAGCGGTAGCCAAAAACATTCAGTACTTC.